This T cell receptor beta chain was retrieved from a study of cytomegalovirus exposure and HLA in healthy donors. Study-level points and caveats: Prior analysis indicated that the majority of TCR beta V segments exhibited productivity approximately 87% or approximately 30% of the time. Immune exposure information available was restricted to CMV serostatus. In a later analysis, compared with equally common non-associated chains, HLA-associated beta chains were more expanded. Based on reports, TCR beta sequences accurately predicted HLA-A and HLA-B alleles for most subjects.

Germline values: CDR1 SGHDN, CDR2 FVKESK. Trimming took off 2 bases at V and 7 bases at J, with 23 bases between the two ends. The CDR3 runs 17 residues. About this clone itself: Its antigen is still unknown.

13 Jbeta primers and 60 Vbeta primers were used for the PCR. Only in-frame clones appear in the TCRdb table, and some are missing; sequencing was by immunoSEQ multiplex PCR. The repertoire holds approximately 110,000 clones, with approximately 72% as singletons. The TCR originated in a woman aged 40-49 years in good health and CMV-seropositive. The chain uses TRBV14 and TRBJ1-1; D call uncertain. The sample was PBMCs. DNA for the CDR3: TGTGCCAGCAGCCAATTTACGGAGACGGGAGCGAGAAATGAAGCTTTCTTT. Protein: CASSQFTETGARNEAFF.